A selection of T cell receptor beta chains follows, all from one sample in a study of CD4+ T cells in melanoma. Using immunoSEQ multiplex PCR, the repertoire was profiled, and TCRdb retains in-frame clones only, with some absent. The sample has some 110,000 clones, about 90% seen once. Sequences were obtained from peripheral blood. These receptors all come from a human donor with melanoma. Each CDR3 is given with its conserved first and last residue. The order of the fields is V gene, CDR3 length, D gene, J gene, clone size, CDR3 protein, CDR3 DNA. A D gene is named only where the DNA matches it firmly. The size of a clone is reported for some rows only, either as once, few or many, or as a class for expanded clones.

>TRBV4-1|15|-|TRBJ1-1|-
CASRRPGTSNTEAFF
TGCGCCAGCAGACGACCCGGGACATCGAACACTGAAGCTTTCTTT
>TRBV5-1|14|TRBD1|TRBJ1-2|-
CASSGDRGLFGYTF
TGCGCCAGCAGCGGGGACAGGGGGCTTTTCGGCTACACCTTC
>TRBV5-4|15|TRBD1|TRBJ1-4|-
CASSLAQGGVEKLFF
TGTGCCAGCAGCTTGGCCCAGGGGGGCGTTGAAAAACTGTTTTTT
>TRBV19|16|-|TRBJ1-4|-
CASSGSETGSNEKLFF
TGTGCCAGTAGTGGATCCGAGACAGGTTCTAATGAAAAACTGTTTTTT
>TRBV6-1|13|-|TRBJ2-7|-
CASSVTRSYEQYF
TGTGCCAGCAGCGTGACACGCTCCTACGAGCAGTACTTC
>TRBV6-6|15|-|TRBJ1-4|-
CASSPRQDLKEKLFF
TGTGCCAGCAGCCCCCGACAGGACCTTAAAGAGAAACTGTTTTTT
>TRBV30|13|-|TRBJ1-1|few
CAWSVLGNTEAFF
TGTGCCTGGAGTGTTTTGGGGAATACTGAAGCTTTCTTT
>TRBV27|14|TRBD2|TRBJ2-3|-
CASRSGRGMGTQYF
TGTGCCAGCAGGAGCGGGAGAGGGATGGGTACGCAGTATTTT
>TRBV5-1|15|-|TRBJ1-1|-
CASSLGPVSGTEAFF
TGCGCCAGCAGCTTGGGGCCGGTGTCTGGGACTGAAGCTTTCTTT
>TRBV18|14|TRBD1|TRBJ2-7|once
CASSPTDRESEQYF
TGTGCCAGCTCACCAACGGACAGGGAATCCGAGCAGTACTTC
>TRBV18|14|TRBD2|TRBJ2-5|-
CASSPLGGQETQYF
TGTGCCAGCTCACCACTCGGGGGGCAAGAGACCCAGTACTTC
>TRBV14|13|-|TRBJ2-3|-
CASSLQDSRTQYF
TGTGCCAGCAGCCTTCAGGATAGTAGGACGCAGTATTTT
>TRBV14|15|-|TRBJ2-7|-
CASSQDPAGSYEQYF
TGTGCCAGCAGCCAAGACCCCGCGGGATCCTACGAGCAGTACTTC
>TRBV5-1|13|TRBD1|TRBJ1-5|-
CARLDRANQPQHF
TGCGCCAGACTGGACAGGGCCAATCAGCCCCAGCATTTT
>TRBV18|13|-|TRBJ2-1|-
CASSPRRENEQFF
TGTGCCAGCTCTCCCCGCCGCGAGAATGAGCAGTTCTTC
>TRBV29-1|13|-|TRBJ2-7|once
CSVVGRGAREQYF
TGCAGCGTTGTGGGCAGGGGGGCGCGCGAGCAGTACTTC
>TRBV4-3|14|-|TRBJ1-2|once
CASSQARGLDRRSF
TGCGCCAGCAGCCAAGCGAGGGGCCTAGACAGGAGGAGCTTC
>TRBV11-3|16|TRBD2|TRBJ2-5|once
CASSLGRLAGQETQYF
TGTGCCAGCAGCTTAGGGCGACTAGCGGGGCAAGAGACCCAGTACTTC
>TRBV9|17|TRBD1|TRBJ2-3|-
CASSVGGGQAGTDTQYF
TGTGCCAGCAGCGTAGGGGGCGGACAGGCTGGCACAGATACGCAGTATTTT
>TRBV5-1|13|TRBD1|TRBJ1-1|-
CASSPGTGTEAFF
TGCGCCAGCAGCCCAGGGACAGGCACTGAAGCTTTCTTT
>TRBV28|15|TRBD2|TRBJ2-1|-
CASLASGGPYNEQFF
TGTGCCAGCTTAGCTAGCGGGGGACCCTACAATGAGCAGTTCTTC
>TRBV2|13|TRBD2|TRBJ2-5|-
CASSQAGFETQYF
TGTGCCAGCAGTCAAGCGGGATTTGAGACCCAGTACTTC
>TRBV4-3|14|-|TRBJ2-1|-
CASSQEGVHNEQFF
TGCGCCAGCAGCCAAGAAGGAGTACACAATGAGCAGTTCTTC
>TRBV25-1|14|TRBD2|TRBJ2-3|-
CASEGTSGGGTQYF
TGTGCCAGCGAAGGGACTAGCGGGGGTGGTACGCAGTATTTT